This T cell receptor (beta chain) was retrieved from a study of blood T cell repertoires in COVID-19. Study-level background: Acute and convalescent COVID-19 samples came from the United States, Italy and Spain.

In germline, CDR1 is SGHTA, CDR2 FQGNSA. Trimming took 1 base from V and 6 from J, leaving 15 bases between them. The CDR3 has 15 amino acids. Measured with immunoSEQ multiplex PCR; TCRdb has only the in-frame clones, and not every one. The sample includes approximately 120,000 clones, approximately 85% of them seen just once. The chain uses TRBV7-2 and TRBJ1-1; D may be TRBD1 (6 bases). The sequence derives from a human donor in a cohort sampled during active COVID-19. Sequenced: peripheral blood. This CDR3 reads CASSLVGRGIAEAFF. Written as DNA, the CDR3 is TGTGCCAGCAGCTTAGTCGGCAGGGGAATCGCTGAAGCTTTCTTT.